Here is one T cell receptor (beta chain) with its context. Antigen specificity is unknown. Clones were read by immunoSEQ multiplex PCR, and TCRdb kept only the in-frame ones, dropping some. The sample has roughly 28,000 clones; approximately 80% are singletons. The source of the sample is a study of regulatory dendritic cells for organ transplantation. General study results and limits: Naive CD4+ and CD8+ repertoires were highly diverse; memory CD8+ was most oligoclonal. Between individuals, the alloreactive memory CD8+ T cell pool differed considerably.

CD4+ or CD8+ T cells were sorted as naive CD45RA+ or memory CD45RO+. The source material was naive CD4+ T cells from blood. Subset: CD45RA+ naive T cells. The receptor was isolated from a human donor in good health.

The CDR3, as DNA: TGTGCCAGCGCCGGGACAGGCTCCTACGAGCAGTACTTC. Translated, it gives CASAGTGSYEQYF. The chain combines TRBV19 with TRBJ2-7; 8 positions match TRBD1. This CDR3 comprises 13 residues. Germline V lookup: CDR1 LNHDA, CDR2 SQIVND (reference sequence). With 9 bases clipped from V and 0 bases from J, the junction kept 4 bases outside the gene matches.